This T cell receptor (beta chain) was retrieved from a study of T cell responses to AZD1222 COVID-19 vaccine. Study information: Analysis merged second doses at about 4 or about 12 weeks. Overall study results and limits: Spike-wide coverage was observed for vaccine-associated CD4 TCRs, with dominant responses at 160-218 and 743-854.

Points on this clone: Its antigen remains unidentified.

CDR1 SGHTA and CDR2 FQGNSA come from the germline V gene. The length of the CDR3 is 13 residues. Trimming took off 5 bases at V and 1 base at J, with 6 bases between the two ends. Generated by immunoSEQ multiplex PCR, the TCRdb table keeps only in-frame clones and is missing some. Seen here are 100,000 to 150,000 clones, 80% to 90% observed once, and the top ten hold less than 10%. The genes are TRBV7-2 and TRBJ1-5; D gene uncertain. The input for sequencing was peripheral blood, taken on day 0 of AZD1222 vaccination. The TCR comes from an adult in good health. CDR3 nucleotide sequence: TGTGCCAGCAGCATGGACAGCAATCAGCCCCAGCATTTT. This sequence encodes CASSMDSNQPQHF. Together with reference TRBV7-2 and TRBJ1-5, the CDR3 gives the full variable domain: GAGVSQSPSNKVTEKGKDVELRCDPISGHTALYWYRQSLGQGLEFLIYFQGNSAPDKSGLPSDRFSAERTGGSVSTLTIQRTQQEDSAVYLCASSMDSNQPQHFGDGTRLSIL.